The 11 T cell receptor beta chains below were found in one sample sequenced in a study of T cell clonality in common variable immunodeficiency. Study outcomes and limitations: Reportedly, TCR beta sequences from common variable immunodeficiency showed fewer deletions and N-nucleotide insertions.

No cognate antigen is known for these TCRs. TCRdb keeps only in-frame clones here, not all; method: immunoSEQ multiplex PCR. The repertoire consists of about 28,000 clones, none detected only once. Sequenced sample: peripheral blood mononuclear cells. These receptors were collected from a human donor with common variable immunodeficiency.

This clone appeared many times. Read coverage stops 3 residues before the CDR3 terminus; the germline J gene supplies the remainder. The chain recombines TRBV7-8 with TRBJ2-1; the match to TRBD2 covers 9 bases. Germline V lookup: CDR1 SGHVS, CDR2 FQNEAQ. Losses at the gene ends were 3 bases for V and 8 bases for J; bases not matched to a gene: 8. CDR3 length equals 15 residues. The CDR3 bases that were read are TGTGCCAGCAGCTTTGGGCGGGAGGGCCCGCATGAG. It is translated as CASSFGREGPHE. The full CDR3 protein reads CASSFGREGPHEQFF.

This clone was counted a few times. The read comes to an end 3 residues before the CDR3 does, leaving the germline J gene to fill in the end. The chain is built from TRBV2 and TRBJ2-5; 11 nucleotides line up with TRBD1. The CDR3 sequence is 16 residues long. V trimming: 4 bases; J trimming: 5 bases; junction bases outside the gene matches: 9. Germline V gives CDR1 SNHLY, CDR2 FYNNEI. The CDR3 bases that were read are TGTGCCAGCAGTGGCCGGGGACAGGGGGGTAGGGAGACC. Translation: CASSGRGQGGRET. The full CDR3 sequence reads CASSGRGQGGRETQYF. Using reference TRBV2 and TRBJ2-5 for the parts outside the CDR3, the full variable domain is EPEVTQTPSHQVTQMGQEVILRCVPISNHLYFYWYRQILGQKVEFLVSFYNNEISEKSEIFDDQFSVERPDGSNFTLKIRSTKLEDSAMYFCASSGRGQGGRETQYFGPGTRLLVL.

Points on this clone: The CDR3 end lies 3 residues beyond the end of the read and is filled in from the germline J gene. The rearrangement uses TRBV7-9 and TRBJ1-1, with D perhaps matching TRBD1 (6 bases). The CDR3 covers 15 residues. V dropped 7 bases and J dropped 3 bases, with 18 bases sitting between them. Germline V gene sequence: CDR1 SEHNR, CDR2 FQNEAQ (reference sequence). The DNA read from the CDR3 is TGTGCCAGCACCGGTATACAGGGAATAGACACTGAA. It yields the protein CASTGIQGIDTE. In full, the CDR3 reads CASTGIQGIDTEAFF.

About this clone itself: The sequence runs out 3 residues before the end of the CDR3; the remainder is reconstructed from the germline J gene. This chain joins TRBV30 and TRBJ2-7; D unresolved. The CDR3 sequence is 11 residues long. V lost 0 bases to trimming and J lost 6 bases, with 6 bases between them. Germline CDR1 and CDR2: GTSNPN and SVGIG (reference sequence). The CDR3 bases that were read are TGTGCCTGGAGTGTGTCAGTCGAG. Amino acid sequence: CAWSVSVE. The complete CDR3 reads CAWSVSVEQYF.

This clone was observed a few times. The read is 3 residues too short to cover the CDR3 end, so that end is filled in from the germline J gene. The V gene is TRBV2, the J gene TRBJ2-1; D not resolved. Between the trimmed V and J ends, which lost 3 bases and 0 bases, there was a span of 9 bases. The length of the CDR3 is 15 residues. Per germline, CDR1 SNHLY and CDR2 FYNNEI. The sequenced part of the CDR3 DNA is TGTGCCAGCAGTGAGCTGCTATCCTCCTACAATGAG. Translated, it gives CASSELLSSYNE. The full-length CDR3 reads as CASSELLSSYNEQFF.

This clone was found a few times. The read gets to within 3 residues of the CDR3 end, and the germline J gene fills in the rest. The gene calls are TRBV20-1 and TRBJ2-7; TRBD1 agrees at 8 bases. The germline V gene encodes CDR1 DFQATT and CDR2 SNEGSKA (reference sequence). V shed 0 bases, J shed 2 bases, and the junction held 15 bases outside the gene matches. There are 18 residues in the CDR3. Incomplete CDR3 DNA: TGCAGTGCTAGAGATCGGAGGGGTATGGGGACAGGCACCTACGAG. Translation gives CSARDRRGMGTGTYE. The full CDR3 protein is CSARDRRGMGTGTYEQYF.

As regards this clone: The read terminates 3 residues ahead of where the CDR3 ends, so the germline J gene completes it. Other DNA sequences in this sample translate to the same CDR3. The chain recombines TRBV19 with TRBJ1-2; D might be TRBD1 (6 bases). V was trimmed by 6 bases and J by 6 bases, leaving 17 bases between them. The germline V gene encodes CDR1 LNHDA and CDR2 SQIVND (reference sequence). CDR3 length equals 14 residues. CDR3 residues: CASRNRGKEDGYTF. The sequenced part of the CDR3 DNA is TGTGCCAGTAGAAATAGGGGGAAAGAAGATGGC.

This clone was counted ten times or more. The CDR3 loop is CASRTGGSRGYTF. The covered CDR3 bases are TGTGCCAGCAGAACAGGGGGCTCCCGTGGC. The genes are TRBV27 and TRBJ1-2; the match to TRBD1 covers 9 bases. Sequencing ends 3 residues short of the CDR3 end; the germline J gene provides the rest. The germline gives CDR1 MNHEY, CDR2 SMNVEV (reference sequence). The CDR3 sequence is 13 residues long. The J segment lost 7 bases and the V segment lost 6 bases, leaving 6 bases of the junction unmatched.

This clone occurred many times. The CDR3 end lies 3 residues beyond the end of the read and is filled in from the germline J gene. The chain has TRBV19 and TRBJ1-2; TRBD1 matches at 8 bases. V was pared by 7 bases and J by 4 bases, with 11 bases of the junction left unmatched. Germline V gene sequence: CDR1 LNHDA, CDR2 SQIVND (reference sequence). This CDR3 contains 15 residues. The part of the CDR3 DNA that was read is TGTGCCAGTACACCCGGGACAGGAGGAGGCTATGGC. This encodes CASTPGTGGGYG. The full CDR3 protein reads CASTPGTGGGYGYTF.

About this clone itself: The DNA ends 3 residues before the CDR3 does, and the rest of the CDR3 is filled in from the germline J gene. The chain combines TRBV5-1 with TRBJ2-7, with 8 bases lining up with TRBD1. The V gene end was trimmed by 4 bases and the J gene end by 4 bases; junction bases not matched to a gene: 16. CDR1 is SGHRS, CDR2 YFSETQ, per germline. The CDR3 extends over 17 amino acids. CDR3 bases read: TGCGCCAGCAGCCCCTTATTTCAGGGGACAGGACTTTACGAG. The encoded protein is CASSPLFQGTGLYE. The entire CDR3 protein is CASSPLFQGTGLYEQYF.

This clone showed up many times. The CDR3 extends 3 residues past the end of the read, so its final part is completed from the germline J gene. This chain connects TRBV20-1 to TRBJ1-1; no definite D call. The CDR3 extends over 11 amino acids. V lost 5 bases and J 1 base, leaving 5 bases between the germline ends. Germline CDR1 is DFQATT and CDR2 is SNEGSKA (reference sequence). This chain's CDR3 is CSAEQNTEAFF. Partial CDR3 DNA: TGCAGTGCTGAACAGAACACTGAA.